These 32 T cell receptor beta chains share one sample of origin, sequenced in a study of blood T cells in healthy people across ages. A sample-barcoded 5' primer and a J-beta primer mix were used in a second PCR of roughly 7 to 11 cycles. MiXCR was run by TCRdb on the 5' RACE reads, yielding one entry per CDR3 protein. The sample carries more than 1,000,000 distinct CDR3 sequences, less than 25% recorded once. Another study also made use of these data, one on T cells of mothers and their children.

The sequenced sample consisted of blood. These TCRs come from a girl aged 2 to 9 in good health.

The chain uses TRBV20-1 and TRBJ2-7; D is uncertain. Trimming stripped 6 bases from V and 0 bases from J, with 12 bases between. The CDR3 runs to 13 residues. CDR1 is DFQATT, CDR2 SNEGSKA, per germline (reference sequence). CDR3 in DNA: TGCAGTGCGTGGACGTCCAGCTCCTACGAGCAGTACTTC. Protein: CSAWTSSSYEQYF.

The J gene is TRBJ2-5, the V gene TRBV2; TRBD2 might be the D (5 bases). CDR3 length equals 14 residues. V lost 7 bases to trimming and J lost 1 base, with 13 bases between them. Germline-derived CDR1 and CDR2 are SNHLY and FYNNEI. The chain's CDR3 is CASTSQEVQETQYF. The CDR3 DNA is TGTGCCAGCACCTCTCAGGAGGTCCAAGAGACCCAGTACTTC.

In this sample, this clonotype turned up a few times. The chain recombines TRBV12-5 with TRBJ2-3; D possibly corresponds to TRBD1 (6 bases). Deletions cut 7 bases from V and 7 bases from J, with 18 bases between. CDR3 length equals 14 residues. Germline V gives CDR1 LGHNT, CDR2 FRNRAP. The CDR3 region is CASAQSNRVHTQYF. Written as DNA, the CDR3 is TGTGCTAGTGCCCAATCCAACAGGGTGCATACGCAGTATTTT.

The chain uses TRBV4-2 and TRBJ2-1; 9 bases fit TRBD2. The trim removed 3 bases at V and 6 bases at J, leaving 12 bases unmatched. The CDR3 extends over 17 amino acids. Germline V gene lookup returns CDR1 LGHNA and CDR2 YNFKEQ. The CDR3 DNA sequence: TGTGCCAGCAGCCACCCGCCGCCGACTAGCGGATTCAATGAGCAGTTCTTC. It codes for CASSHPPPTSGFNEQFF.

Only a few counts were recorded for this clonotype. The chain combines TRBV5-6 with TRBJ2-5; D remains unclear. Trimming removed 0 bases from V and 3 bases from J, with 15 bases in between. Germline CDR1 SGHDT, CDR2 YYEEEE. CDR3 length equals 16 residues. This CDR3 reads CASSLVGSQIKETQYF. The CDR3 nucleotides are TGTGCCAGCAGCTTGGTTGGCTCCCAAATAAAAGAGACCCAGTACTTC.

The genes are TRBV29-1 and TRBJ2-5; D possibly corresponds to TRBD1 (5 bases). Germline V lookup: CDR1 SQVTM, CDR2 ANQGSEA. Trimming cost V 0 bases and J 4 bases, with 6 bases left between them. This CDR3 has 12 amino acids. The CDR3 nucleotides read TGCAGCGTTGAAGAGGGGCGAGAGACCCAGTACTTC. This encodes CSVEEGRETQYF.

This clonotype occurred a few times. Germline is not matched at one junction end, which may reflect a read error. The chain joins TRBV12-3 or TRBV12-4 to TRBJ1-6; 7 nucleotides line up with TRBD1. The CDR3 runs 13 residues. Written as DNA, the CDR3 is TGCGCCAGCAGTACAACAGGGGAGAGACCCCTCCACTTT. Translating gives CASSTTGERPLHF.

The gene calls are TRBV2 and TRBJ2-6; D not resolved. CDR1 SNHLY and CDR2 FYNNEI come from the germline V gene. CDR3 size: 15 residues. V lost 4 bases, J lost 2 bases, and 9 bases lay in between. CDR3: CASSVEVPGANVLTF. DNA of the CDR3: TGTGCCAGCAGTGTCGAGGTACCTGGGGCCAACGTCCTGACTTTC.

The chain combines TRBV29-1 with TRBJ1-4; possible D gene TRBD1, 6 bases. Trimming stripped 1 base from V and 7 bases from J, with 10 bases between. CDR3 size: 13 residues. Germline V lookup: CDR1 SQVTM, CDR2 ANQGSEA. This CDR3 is CSVEGTVPEKLFF. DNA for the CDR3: TGCAGCGTTGAAGGGACAGTCCCTGAAAAACTGTTTTTT.

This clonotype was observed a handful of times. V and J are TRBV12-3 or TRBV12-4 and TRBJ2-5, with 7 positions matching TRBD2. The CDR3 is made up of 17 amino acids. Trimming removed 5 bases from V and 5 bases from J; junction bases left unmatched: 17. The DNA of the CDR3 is TGTGCCAGCAGTCAACCTCCCAGACAGCGGGATTTGGAGACCCAGTACTTC. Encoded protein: CASSQPPRQRDLETQYF.

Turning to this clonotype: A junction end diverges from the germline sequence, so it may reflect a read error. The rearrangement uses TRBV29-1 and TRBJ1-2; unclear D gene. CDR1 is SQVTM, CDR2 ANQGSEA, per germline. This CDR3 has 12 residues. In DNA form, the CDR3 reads TGCAGCGCTGAAACGCTACTCTATGGCTACACCTTC. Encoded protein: CSAETLLYGYTF.

Here the CDR3 DNA reads TGTGCCAGCTCCAACCACCTCCCAGATACGCAGTATTTT. It specifies CASSNHLPDTQYF. The chain has TRBV12-3 or TRBV12-4 and TRBJ2-3; D gene unclear. The CDR3 extends over 13 amino acids. V lost 8 bases and J lost 4, with 13 bases in between.

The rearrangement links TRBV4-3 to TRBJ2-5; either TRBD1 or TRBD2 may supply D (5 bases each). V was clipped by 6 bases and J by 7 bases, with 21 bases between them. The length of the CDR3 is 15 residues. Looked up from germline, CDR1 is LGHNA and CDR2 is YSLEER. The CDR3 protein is CASSLGRWVSVTQYF. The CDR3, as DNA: TGCGCCAGCAGTTTGGGACGGTGGGTGTCTGTGACCCAGTACTTC.

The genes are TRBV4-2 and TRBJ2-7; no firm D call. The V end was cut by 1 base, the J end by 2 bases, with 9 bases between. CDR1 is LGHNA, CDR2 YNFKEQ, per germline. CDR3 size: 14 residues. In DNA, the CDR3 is TGTGCCAGCAGCCAAGCGGGCCCTGCCTACGAGCAGTACTTC. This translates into CASSQAGPAYEQYF.

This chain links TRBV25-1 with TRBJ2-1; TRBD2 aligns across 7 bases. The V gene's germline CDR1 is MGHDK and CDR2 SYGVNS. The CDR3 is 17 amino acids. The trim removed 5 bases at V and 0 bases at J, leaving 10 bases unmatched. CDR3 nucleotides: TGTGCCAGCAGTCCCGGGGCCGGGACTACCTCCTACAATGAGCAGTTCTTC. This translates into CASSPGAGTTSYNEQFF.

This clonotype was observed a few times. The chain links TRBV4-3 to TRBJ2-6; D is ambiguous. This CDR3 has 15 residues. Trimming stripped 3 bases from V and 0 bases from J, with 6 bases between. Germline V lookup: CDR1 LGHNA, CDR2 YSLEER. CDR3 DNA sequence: TGCGCCAGCAGCCATAGTGGCTCTGGGGCCAACGTCCTGACTTTC. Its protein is CASSHSGSGANVLTF.

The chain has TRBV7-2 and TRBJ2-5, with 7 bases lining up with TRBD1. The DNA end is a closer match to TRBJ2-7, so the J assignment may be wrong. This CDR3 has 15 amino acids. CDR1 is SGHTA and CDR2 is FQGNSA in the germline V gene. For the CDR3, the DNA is TGTGCCAGCAACCTTCTAGGGGGCGCGAGTTACGAGCAGTACTTC. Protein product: CASNLLGGASYEQYF.

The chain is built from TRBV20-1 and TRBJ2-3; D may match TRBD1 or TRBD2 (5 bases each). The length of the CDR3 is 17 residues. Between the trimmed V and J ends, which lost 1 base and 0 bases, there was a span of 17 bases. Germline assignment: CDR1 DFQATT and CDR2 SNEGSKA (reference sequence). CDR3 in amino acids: CSARGRGGISSTDTQYF. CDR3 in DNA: TGCAGTGCTAGAGGTCGTGGGGGAATATCTAGCACAGATACGCAGTATTTT.

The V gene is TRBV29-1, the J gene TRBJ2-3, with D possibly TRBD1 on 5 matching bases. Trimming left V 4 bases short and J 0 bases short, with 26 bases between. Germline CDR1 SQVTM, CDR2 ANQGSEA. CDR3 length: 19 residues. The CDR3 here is CSVAGHPELTGSSTDTQYF. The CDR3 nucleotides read TGCAGCGTTGCCGGACACCCTGAGTTGACGGGTTCTAGCACAGATACGCAGTATTTT.

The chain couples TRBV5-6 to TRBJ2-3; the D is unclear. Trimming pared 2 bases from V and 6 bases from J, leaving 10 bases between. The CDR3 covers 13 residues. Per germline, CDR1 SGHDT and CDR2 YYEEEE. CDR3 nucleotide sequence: TGTGCCAGCAGCTTTTTAATCGGGGATACGCAGTATTTT. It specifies CASSFLIGDTQYF.

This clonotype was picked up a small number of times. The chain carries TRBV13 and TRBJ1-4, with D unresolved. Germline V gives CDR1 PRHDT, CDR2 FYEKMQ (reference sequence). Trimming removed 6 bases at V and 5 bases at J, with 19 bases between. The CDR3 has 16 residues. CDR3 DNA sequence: TGTGCCAGCAGTCATTTCAGATCCGGACGGAATGAAAAACTGTTTTTT. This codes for CASSHFRSGRNEKLFF.

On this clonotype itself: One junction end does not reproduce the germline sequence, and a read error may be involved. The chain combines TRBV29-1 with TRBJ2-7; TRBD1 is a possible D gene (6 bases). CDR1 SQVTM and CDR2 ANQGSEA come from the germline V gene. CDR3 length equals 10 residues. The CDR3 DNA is TGCGGCGTTGGGGACAACGAGCAGTACTTC. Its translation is CGVGDNEQYF.

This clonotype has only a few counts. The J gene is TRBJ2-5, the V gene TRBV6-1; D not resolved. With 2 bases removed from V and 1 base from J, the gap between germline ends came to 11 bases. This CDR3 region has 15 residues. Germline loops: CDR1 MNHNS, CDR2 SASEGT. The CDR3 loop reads CASSEFKAVQETQYF. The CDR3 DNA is TGTGCCAGCAGTGAATTTAAGGCGGTCCAAGAGACCCAGTACTTC.

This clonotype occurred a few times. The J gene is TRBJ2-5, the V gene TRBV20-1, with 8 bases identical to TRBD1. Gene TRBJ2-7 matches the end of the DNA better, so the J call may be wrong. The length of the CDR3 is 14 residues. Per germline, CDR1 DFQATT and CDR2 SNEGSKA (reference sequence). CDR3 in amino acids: CSARSDRDSYEQYF. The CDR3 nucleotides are TGCAGTGCTAGATCGGACAGGGATTCCTACGAGCAGTACTTC.

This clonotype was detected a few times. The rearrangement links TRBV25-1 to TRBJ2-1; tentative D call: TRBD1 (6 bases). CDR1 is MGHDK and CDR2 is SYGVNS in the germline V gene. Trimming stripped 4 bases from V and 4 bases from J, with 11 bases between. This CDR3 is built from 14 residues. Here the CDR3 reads CASSGLGQYNEQFF. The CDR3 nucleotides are TGTGCCAGCAGTGGGCTAGGACAGTACAATGAGCAGTTCTTC.

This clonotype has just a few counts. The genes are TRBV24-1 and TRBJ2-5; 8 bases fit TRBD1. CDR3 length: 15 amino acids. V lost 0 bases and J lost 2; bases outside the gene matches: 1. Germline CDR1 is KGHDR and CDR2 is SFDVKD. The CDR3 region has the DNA TGTGCCACCAGTGATTTGTACAGGGGGCAAGAGACCCAGTACTTC. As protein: CATSDLYRGQETQYF.

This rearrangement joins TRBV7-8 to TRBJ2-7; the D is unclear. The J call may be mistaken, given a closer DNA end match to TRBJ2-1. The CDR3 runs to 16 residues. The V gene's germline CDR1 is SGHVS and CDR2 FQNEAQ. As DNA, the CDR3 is TGTGCCAGCAGCTCGGGCGGAGAGCCCCCCTACAATGAGCAGTTCTTC. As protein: CASSSGGEPPYNEQFF.

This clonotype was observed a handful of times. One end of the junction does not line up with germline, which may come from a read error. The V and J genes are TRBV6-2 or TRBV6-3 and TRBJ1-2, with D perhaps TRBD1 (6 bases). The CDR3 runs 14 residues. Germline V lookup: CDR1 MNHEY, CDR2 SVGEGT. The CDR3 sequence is CTSSPSTGPYGYTF. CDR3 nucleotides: TGTACCAGCAGTCCCAGTACAGGGCCCTATGGCTACACCTTC.

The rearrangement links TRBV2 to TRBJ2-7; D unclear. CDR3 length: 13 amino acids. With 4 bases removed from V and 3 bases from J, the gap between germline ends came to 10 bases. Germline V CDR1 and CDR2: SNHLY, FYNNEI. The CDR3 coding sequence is TGTGCCAGCAGTGTATACCAGAACTACGAGCAGTACTTC. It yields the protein CASSVYQNYEQYF.

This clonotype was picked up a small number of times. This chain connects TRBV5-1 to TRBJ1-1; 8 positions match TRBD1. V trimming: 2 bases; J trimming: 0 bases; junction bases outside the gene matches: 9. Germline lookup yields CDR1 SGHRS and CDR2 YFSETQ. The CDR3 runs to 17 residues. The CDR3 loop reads CASSFGDRNTMNTEAFF. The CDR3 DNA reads TGCGCCAGCAGCTTCGGGGACAGGAATACTATGAACACTGAAGCTTTCTTT.

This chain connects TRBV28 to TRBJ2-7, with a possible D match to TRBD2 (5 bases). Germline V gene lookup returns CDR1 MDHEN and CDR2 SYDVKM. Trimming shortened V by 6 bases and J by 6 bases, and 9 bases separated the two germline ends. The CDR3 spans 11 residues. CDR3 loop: CASRAVGEQYF. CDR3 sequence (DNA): TGTGCCAGCAGAGCGGTAGGCGAGCAGTACTTC.

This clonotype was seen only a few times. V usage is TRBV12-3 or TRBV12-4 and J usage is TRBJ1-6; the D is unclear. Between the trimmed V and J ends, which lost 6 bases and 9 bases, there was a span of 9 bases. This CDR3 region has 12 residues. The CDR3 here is CASRALSSPLHF. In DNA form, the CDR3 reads TGTGCCAGCAGGGCTTTGAGTTCACCCCTCCACTTT.